This T cell receptor (beta chain) was captured in a study of molecular identifiers for immune sequencing clone quantification. This clonotype was seen ten or more times. Antigen unknown. Study results and limitations: Clonotypes surpassing 20 RNA copies contained over 98% of effector molecules, versus under 1% in naive cells.

Listed TCR primers, together with previously described methods, were used for the bulk TCR libraries. MiXCR was run by TCRdb on the PCR reads, yielding one entry per CDR3 protein. The sample records just over 95,000 distinct CDR3 sequences, approximately 24% being singletons. This CDR3 comprises 15 residues. The germline gives CDR1 MNHEY, CDR2 SVGAGI. Trimming at V came to 3 bases and at J to 4 bases, leaving 5 bases not matched to a gene. The clonotype comes from a human donor in good health. Some libraries in this study had Jurkat cell RNA spiked in. The sequenced material came from naive CD8+ T cells from blood, with Jurkat cell RNA spiked in. Documented subset: FACS-sorted CD8+CD4-CCR7+CD45RA+ naive T cells. The chain combines TRBV6-5 with TRBJ2-3, with 9 bases lining up with TRBD2. The CDR3 nucleotides are TGTGCCAGCAGTTATGGGACTAGCCCCCCAGATACGCAGTATTTT. Translation: CASSYGTSPPDTQYF.